This T cell receptor (beta chain) was recovered during a study of metastatic and nonmetastatic thyroid tumors. Study in general: Peripheral blood and tumor or nodule samples from malignant and benign thyroid patients were compared. Study-wide findings and caveats: Malignant thyroid tumors reportedly exceeded benign nodules significantly in TCR beta diversity, with the difference appearing in blood and tumor.

Thyroid surgery was performed in patients who had received no treatment beforehand. Germline assignment: CDR1 SGHTA and CDR2 FQGTGA. The CDR3 has 14 residues. The J segment lost 7 bases and the V segment lost 2 bases, leaving 4 bases of the junction unmatched. A note on this clone: Its cognate antigen is unknown.

MiXCR reprocessed the PCR reads for TCRdb. The sample holds tens of thousands of clones; less than 20% are singletons and the top ten take 20% to 25%. This clonotype originated in a female donor with papillary thyroid cancer or a benign thyroid nodule (not recorded which). Some clones in this sample may be carry-over from other donors' samples. This chain connects TRBV7-3 to TRBJ2-2; TRBD2 aligns across 7 bases. Source material: blood. The CDR3 nucleotides are TGTGCCAGCAGCTTAGGCCAGCGGGGCGGGGAGCTGTTTTTT. It codes for CASSLGQRGGELFF. The full variable domain, rest sourced from reference TRBV7-3 and TRBJ2-2, is GAGVSQTPSNKVTEKGKYVELRCDPISGHTALYWYRQSLGQGPEFLIYFQGTGAADDSGLPNDRFFAVRPEGSVSTLKIQRTERGDSAVYLCASSLGQRGGELFFGEGSRLTVL.